The 11 T cell receptor beta chains below come from one sample, sequenced in a study of blood T cell repertoires in COVID-19. Method: immunoSEQ multiplex PCR; TCRdb's copy keeps in-frame clones and lacks some. The sample consists of about 350,000 clones, around 87% of them appearing once. The sequencing sample was made of peripheral blood. The source of these receptors is a woman aged 45-65 years with COVID-19, enrolled during active disease.

This clone has a count of ten or more. This sequence joins TRBV25-1 and TRBJ2-7; possibly TRBD1 for D (8 bases). V lost 6 bases to trimming and J lost 7 bases, with 19 bases between them. The CDR3 has 14 residues. CDR1 and CDR2 (germline): MGHDK, SYGVNS. CDR3 residues: CASSPDRGGWEQYF. CDR3 nucleotides: TGTGCCAGCAGCCCAGACAGGGGAGGGTGGGAGCAGTACTTC.

The DNA of the CDR3 is TGCGCCAGCACCAACCAAGAGACCCAGTACTTC. Amino acid sequence: CASTNQETQYF. This chain joins TRBV5-1 and TRBJ2-5; D is unclear. The CDR3 runs to 11 residues. V lost 6 bases and J lost 0, with 3 bases in between. Germline assignment: CDR1 SGHRS and CDR2 YFSETQ.

This chain uses TRBV7-2 with TRBJ2-2; 7 bases agree with TRBD1. CDR1 is SGHTA and CDR2 is FQGNSA in the germline V gene. V was clipped by 3 bases and J by 4 bases; unmatched bases: 2. The length of the CDR3 is 14 residues. The CDR3 DNA reads TGTGCCAGCAGCTTTCGGACAGGCACCGGGGAGCTGTTTTTT. Its protein product is CASSFRTGTGELFF.

This chain uses TRBV11-2 with TRBJ2-3; no clear D gene. This CDR3 comprises 15 residues. V was trimmed by 10 bases and J by 0 bases, leaving 17 bases between them. Germline loops: CDR1 SGHAT, CDR2 FQNNGV. As DNA, the CDR3 is TGTGCCACCAAGCCGGCGGCCTCTAGCACAGATACGCAGTATTTT. Residues: CATKPAASSTDTQYF.

This clone occurred once. V is TRBV5-1 and J is TRBJ1-2; the D is unclear. V was clipped by 3 bases and J by 5 bases, with 17 bases between them. Germline loops: CDR1 SGHRS, CDR2 YFSETQ. CDR3 length: 15 residues. In nucleotides, the CDR3 is TGCGCCAGCAGCTACCGGGCGGTTGGCGGGTATGGCTACACCTTC. It codes for CASSYRAVGGYGYTF. The full variable domain, with the rest looked up from reference TRBV5-1 and TRBJ1-2, is KAGVTQTPRYLIKTRGQQVTLSCSPISGHRSVSWYQQTPGQGLQFLFEYFSETQRNKGNFPGRFSGRQFSNSRSEMNVSTLELGDSALYLCASSYRAVGGYGYTFGSGTRLTVV.

There are a few counts of this clone. J is TRBJ2-3 and V is TRBV9; 9 positions match TRBD2. Trimming cost V 4 bases and J 6 bases; bases outside gene matches: 9. The CDR3 length is 15 residues. Germline loops: CDR1 SGDLS, CDR2 YYNGEE. CDR3 in DNA: TGTGCCAGCAGCAGACTAGCGGAGCTCAGGGATACGCAGTATTTT. Amino acid sequence: CASSRLAELRDTQYF.

The chain couples TRBV6-6 to TRBJ2-5, with D maybe TRBD1 (5 bases). V was shortened by 0 bases and J by 4 bases, with 12 bases between the two germline ends. CDR1 and CDR2 from the germline V gene are MNHNY and SVGAGI (reference sequence). The CDR3 has 15 amino acids. The CDR3 region has the DNA TGTGCCAGCAGTTACTCGGAGCAGGGTCGAGAGACCCAGTACTTC. This gives the protein CASSYSEQGRETQYF.

The chain links TRBV2 to TRBJ1-1; TRBD1 is a possible D gene (5 bases). With 6 bases removed from V and 1 base from J, the gap between germline ends came to 12 bases. Germline CDR1 is SNHLY and CDR2 is FYNNEI. The CDR3 has 14 amino acids. CDR3 sequence reads: CASSSGGRNTEAFF. The DNA of the CDR3 is TGTGCCAGCAGCTCGGGGGGGAGGAACACTGAAGCTTTCTTT.

The chain links TRBV14 to TRBJ2-7; 8 nucleotides match TRBD2. Germline CDR1 SGHDN, CDR2 FVKESK. The CDR3 has 18 amino acids. V lost 2 bases, J lost 4 bases, and 16 bases stayed unmatched. CDR3 DNA sequence: TGTGCCAGCAGCCAATCGCCCAGCGGGGGAGGCTGGGGTTACGAGCAGTACTTC. As protein: CASSQSPSGGGWGYEQYF.

The rearrangement joins TRBV30 to TRBJ2-6; D might be TRBD1 or TRBD2, each matching 6 bases. CDR1 is GTSNPN and CDR2 is SVGIG in the germline V gene (reference sequence). This CDR3 has 17 residues. With 8 bases removed from V and 0 bases from J, the gap between germline ends came to 20 bases. CDR3 DNA sequence: TGTGCCGGGGGCCAAGGAGGGGTAAGCTCTGGGGCCAACGTCCTGACTTTC. As protein: CAGGQGGVSSGANVLTF.

The V and J genes are TRBV4-3 and TRBJ1-2, with a weak D call TRBD1 (6 bases). In germline, CDR1 is LGHNA, CDR2 YSLEER. The V and J ends lost 0 bases and 8 bases respectively, with 19 bases between them. The CDR3 consists of 16 residues. The CDR3 DNA reads as TGCGCCAGCAGCCAAGAAAGGGGGGGGCAAGGTTACGGCTACACCTTC. Amino acids: CASSQERGGQGYGYTF.